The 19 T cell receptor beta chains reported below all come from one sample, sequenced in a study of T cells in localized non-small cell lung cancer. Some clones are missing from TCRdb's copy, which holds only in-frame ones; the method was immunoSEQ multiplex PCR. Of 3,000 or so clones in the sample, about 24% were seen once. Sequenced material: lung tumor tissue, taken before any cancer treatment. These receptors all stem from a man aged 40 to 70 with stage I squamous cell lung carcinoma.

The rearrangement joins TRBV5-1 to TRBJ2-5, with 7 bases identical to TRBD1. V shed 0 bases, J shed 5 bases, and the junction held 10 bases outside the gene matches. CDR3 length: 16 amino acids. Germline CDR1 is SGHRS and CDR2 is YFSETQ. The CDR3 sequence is CASSLEGQGVWETQYF. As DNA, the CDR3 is TGCGCCAGCAGCTTGGAGGGGCAGGGGGTATGGGAGACCCAGTACTTC.

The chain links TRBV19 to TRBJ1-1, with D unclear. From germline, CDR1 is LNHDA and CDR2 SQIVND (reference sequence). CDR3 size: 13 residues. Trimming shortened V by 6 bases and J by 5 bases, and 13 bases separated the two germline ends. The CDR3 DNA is TGTGCCAGTAGGTTTCAAGCGGGGACTGAAGCTTTCTTT. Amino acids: CASRFQAGTEAFF.

CDR3 nucleotides: TGCGCCAGCAGCGACTTGACAGCTAGCAACACTGAAGCTTTCTTT. Translating it yields CASSDLTASNTEAFF. V usage is TRBV5-1 and J usage is TRBJ1-1; perhaps TRBD1 as D (5 bases). The CDR3 spans 15 residues. Looked up from germline, CDR1 is SGHRS and CDR2 is YFSETQ. Trimming cost V 4 bases and J 2 bases, with 15 bases left between them.

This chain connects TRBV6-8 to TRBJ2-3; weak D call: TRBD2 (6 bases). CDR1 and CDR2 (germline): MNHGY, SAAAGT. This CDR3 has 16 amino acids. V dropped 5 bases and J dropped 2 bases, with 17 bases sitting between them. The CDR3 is CASSHLGDSFTDTQYF. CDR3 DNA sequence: TGTGCCAGCAGTCATTTGGGGGACTCTTTCACAGATACGCAGTATTTT.

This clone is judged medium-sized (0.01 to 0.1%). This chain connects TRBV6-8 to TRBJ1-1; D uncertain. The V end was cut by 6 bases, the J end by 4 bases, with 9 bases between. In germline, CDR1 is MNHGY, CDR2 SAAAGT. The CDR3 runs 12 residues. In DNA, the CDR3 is TGTGCCAGCAGGGAGGGAGGCACTGAAGCTTTCTTT. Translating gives CASREGGTEAFF.

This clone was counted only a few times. CDR3 coding DNA: TGTGCCACCAGCGGGCGGGGGGGCGGTGAGACCCAGTACTTC. It yields the protein CATSGRGGGETQYF. The chain uses TRBV15 and TRBJ2-5, with TRBD2 matching over 9 bases. V shed 5 bases and J 5 bases; nucleotides not matched to a gene: 6. The CDR3 contains 14 residues. Germline V gene sequence: CDR1 LNHNV, CDR2 YYDKDF (reference sequence).

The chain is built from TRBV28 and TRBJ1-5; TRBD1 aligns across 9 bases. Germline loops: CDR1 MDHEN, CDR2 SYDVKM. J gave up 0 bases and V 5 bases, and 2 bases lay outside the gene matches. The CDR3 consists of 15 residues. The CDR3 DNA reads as TGTGCCAGCAGTCTACAGGGGGCTAGCAATCAGCCCCAGCATTTT. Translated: CASSLQGASNQPQHF.

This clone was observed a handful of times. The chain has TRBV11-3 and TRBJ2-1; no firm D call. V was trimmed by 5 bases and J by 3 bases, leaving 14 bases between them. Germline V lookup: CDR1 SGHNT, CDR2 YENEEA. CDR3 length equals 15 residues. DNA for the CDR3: TGTGCCAGCAGCCAGAGAATAGCTAGCTACAATGAGCAGTTCTTC. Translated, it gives CASSQRIASYNEQFF.

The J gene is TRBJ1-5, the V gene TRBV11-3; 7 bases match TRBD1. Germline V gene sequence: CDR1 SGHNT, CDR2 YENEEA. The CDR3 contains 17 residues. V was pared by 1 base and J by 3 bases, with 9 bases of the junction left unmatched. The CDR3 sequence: CASSLGTLGQVNQPQHF. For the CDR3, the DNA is TGTGCCAGCAGCTTAGGGACCTTAGGACAGGTCAATCAGCCCCAGCATTTT.

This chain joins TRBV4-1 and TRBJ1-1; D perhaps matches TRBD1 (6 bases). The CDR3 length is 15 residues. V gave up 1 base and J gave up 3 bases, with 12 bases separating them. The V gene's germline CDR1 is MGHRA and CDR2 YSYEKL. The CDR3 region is CASSQGTGMDTEAFF. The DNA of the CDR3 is TGCGCCAGCAGCCAAGGTACAGGGATGGACACTGAAGCTTTCTTT.

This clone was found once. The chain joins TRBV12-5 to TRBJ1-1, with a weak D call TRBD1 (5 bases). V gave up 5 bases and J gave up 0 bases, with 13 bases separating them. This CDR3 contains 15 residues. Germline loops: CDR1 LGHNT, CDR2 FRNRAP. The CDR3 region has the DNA TGTGCTAGTGGTGCCCGGGACGGCGTGAACACTGAAGCTTTCTTT. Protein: CASGARDGVNTEAFF. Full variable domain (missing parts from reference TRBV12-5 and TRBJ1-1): DARVTQTPRHKVTEMGQEVTMRCQPILGHNTVFWYRQTMMQGLELLAYFRNRAPLDDSGMPKDRFSAEMPDATLATLKIQPSEPRDSAVYFCASGARDGVNTEAFFGQGTRLTVV.

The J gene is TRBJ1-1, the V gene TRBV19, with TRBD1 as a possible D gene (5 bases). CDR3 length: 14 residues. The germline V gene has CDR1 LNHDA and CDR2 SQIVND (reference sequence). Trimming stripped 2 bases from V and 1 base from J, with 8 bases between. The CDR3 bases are TGTGCCAGTAGTATAAGTAGGGGGAACACTGAAGCTTTCTTT. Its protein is CASSISRGNTEAFF.

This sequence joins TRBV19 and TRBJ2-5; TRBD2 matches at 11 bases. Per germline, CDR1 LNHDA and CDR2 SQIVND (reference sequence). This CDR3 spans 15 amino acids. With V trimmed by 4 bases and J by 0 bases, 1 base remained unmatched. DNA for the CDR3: TGTGCCAGTAGTAGGACTAGCGGGTACCAAGAGACCCAGTACTTC. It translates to CASSRTSGYQETQYF.

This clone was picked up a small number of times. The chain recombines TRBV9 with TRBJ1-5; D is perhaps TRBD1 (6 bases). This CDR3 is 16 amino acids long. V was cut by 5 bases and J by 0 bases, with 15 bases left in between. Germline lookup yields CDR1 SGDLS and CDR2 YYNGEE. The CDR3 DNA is TGTGCCAGCAGGCGAAGACAGGCCGATAGCAATCAGCCCCAGCATTTT. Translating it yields CASRRRQADSNQPQHF.

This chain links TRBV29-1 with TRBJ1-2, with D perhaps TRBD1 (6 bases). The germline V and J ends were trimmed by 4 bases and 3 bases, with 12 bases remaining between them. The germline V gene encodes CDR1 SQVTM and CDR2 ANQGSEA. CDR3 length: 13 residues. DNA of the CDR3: TGCAGCGTTGTGAATAGGGGGGACTATGGCTACACCTTC. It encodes CSVVNRGDYGYTF.

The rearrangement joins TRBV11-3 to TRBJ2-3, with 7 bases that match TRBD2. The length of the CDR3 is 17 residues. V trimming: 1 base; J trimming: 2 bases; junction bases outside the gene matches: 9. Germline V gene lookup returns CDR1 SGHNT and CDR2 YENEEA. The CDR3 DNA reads TGTGCCAGCAGCTTAGGGGGGGGACCGAGGCTCACAGATACGCAGTATTTT. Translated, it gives CASSLGGGPRLTDTQYF.

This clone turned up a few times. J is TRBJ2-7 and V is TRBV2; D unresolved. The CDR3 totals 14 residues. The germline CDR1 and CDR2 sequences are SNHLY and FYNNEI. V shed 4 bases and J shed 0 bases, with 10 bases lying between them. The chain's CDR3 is CASSADGSSYEQYF. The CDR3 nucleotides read TGTGCCAGCAGTGCGGACGGTAGCTCCTACGAGCAGTACTTC.

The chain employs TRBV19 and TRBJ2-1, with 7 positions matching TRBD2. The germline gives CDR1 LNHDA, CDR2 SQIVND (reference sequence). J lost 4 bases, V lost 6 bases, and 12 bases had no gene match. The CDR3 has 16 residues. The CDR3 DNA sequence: TGTGCCAGTAGGAATCTGGGGGGGGTACGTTACAATGAGCAGTTCTTC. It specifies CASRNLGGVRYNEQFF.

The CDR3 DNA reads as TGTGCCAGCGTCCAGGGGGGAAAGACGAGCAATCAGCCCCAGCATTTT. This gives the protein CASVQGGKTSNQPQHF. This chain uses TRBV28 with TRBJ1-5, with TRBD1 identical over 7 bases. The germline CDR1 and CDR2 sequences are MDHEN and SYDVKM. This CDR3 region has 16 residues. V lost 8 bases to trimming and J lost 1 base; unmatched junction nucleotides: 11.